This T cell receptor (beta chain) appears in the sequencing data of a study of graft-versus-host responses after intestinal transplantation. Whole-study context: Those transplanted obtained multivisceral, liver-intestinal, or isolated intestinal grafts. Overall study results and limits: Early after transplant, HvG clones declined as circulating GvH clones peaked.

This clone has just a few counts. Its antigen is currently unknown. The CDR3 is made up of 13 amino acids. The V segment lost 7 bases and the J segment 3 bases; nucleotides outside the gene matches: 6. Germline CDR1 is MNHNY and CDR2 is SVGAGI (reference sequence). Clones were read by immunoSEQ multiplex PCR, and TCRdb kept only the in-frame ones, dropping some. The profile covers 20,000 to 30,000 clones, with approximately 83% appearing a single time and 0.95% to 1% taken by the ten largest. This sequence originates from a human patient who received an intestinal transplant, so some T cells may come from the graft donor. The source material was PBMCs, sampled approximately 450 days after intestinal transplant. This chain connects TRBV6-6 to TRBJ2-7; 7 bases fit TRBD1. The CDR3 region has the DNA TGTGCCAGCACTCCGACAGGGAGCTACGAGCAGTACTTC. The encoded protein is CASTPTGSYEQYF.